This passage covers 10 T cell receptor beta chains from one sample sequenced in a study of T cell responses to AZD1222 COVID-19 vaccine. The protocol was immunoSEQ multiplex PCR, while the TCRdb copy is restricted to in-frame clones and leaves out a portion. Of 100,000 to 150,000 clones in the sample, 85% to 90% were seen once. The material was peripheral blood, obtained on day 0 of AZD1222 vaccination. The receptors shown here come from an adult in good health.

V and J are TRBV29-1 and TRBJ1-1, with D hard to call. Germline V gives CDR1 SQVTM, CDR2 ANQGSEA. V was trimmed by 4 bases and J by 6 bases, leaving 9 bases between them. The CDR3 is made up of 11 amino acids. CDR3 coding DNA: TGCAGCGTTGCGTCCGCCCCTGAAGCTTTCTTT. As protein: CSVASAPEAFF.

The chain links TRBV2 to TRBJ1-2, with 7 nucleotides matching TRBD1. Germline values: CDR1 SNHLY, CDR2 FYNNEI. V was clipped by 8 bases and J by 0 bases; unmatched bases: 6. The CDR3 spans 14 residues. CDR3 region: CASGQAGSNYGYTF. Written as DNA, the CDR3 is TGTGCCAGCGGACAGGCCGGTTCTAACTATGGCTACACCTTC.

This clone was counted a single time. The chain is built from TRBV27 and TRBJ2-3; D is unresolved. V shed 6 bases and J shed 4 bases, with 11 bases lying between them. The CDR3 extends over 13 amino acids. Germline CDR1 and CDR2: MNHEY and SMNVEV (reference sequence). CDR3 residues: CASRGSVADTQYF. CDR3 DNA sequence: TGTGCCAGCAGGGGGTCGGTAGCAGATACGCAGTATTTT.

CDR3 DNA sequence: TGCGCCAGCAGCCAAGATCGAGGCGGCGGAGCAGTAGAAGATACGCAGTATTTT. This translates into CASSQDRGGGAVEDTQYF. This sequence joins TRBV4-3 and TRBJ2-3; D not resolved. The germline V gene encodes CDR1 LGHNA and CDR2 YSLEER. The CDR3 is 18 amino acids. Trimming stripped 0 bases from V and 5 bases from J, with 21 bases between.

The chain has TRBV6-2 or TRBV6-3 and TRBJ2-3; 7 bases fit TRBD2. V lost 5 bases, J lost 4 bases, and 9 bases stayed unmatched. The germline gives CDR1 MNHEY, CDR2 SVGEGT. The length of the CDR3 is 15 residues. In DNA form, the CDR3 reads TGTGCCAGCAGTGTAAGACTAGCAGCCCCAGATACGCAGTATTTT. Its protein product is CASSVRLAAPDTQYF.

This rearrangement joins TRBV28 to TRBJ2-2; 11 nucleotides align to TRBD2. The CDR3 is made up of 16 amino acids. The V gene end was trimmed by 5 bases and the J gene end by 5 bases; junction bases not matched to a gene: 7. Germline V gene lookup returns CDR1 MDHEN and CDR2 SYDVKM. The CDR3 sequence: CASSPTSGRRTGELFF. DNA of the CDR3: TGTGCCAGCAGTCCAACTAGCGGGAGACGTACCGGGGAGCTGTTTTTT.

The J gene is TRBJ2-1, the V gene TRBV28; D perhaps matches TRBD1 (6 bases). Germline V lookup: CDR1 MDHEN, CDR2 SYDVKM. The CDR3 extends over 14 amino acids. V was shortened by 3 bases and J by 6 bases, with 12 bases between the two germline ends. CDR3 region: CASSLETGPNEQFF. For the CDR3, the DNA is TGTGCCAGCAGTTTGGAGACAGGTCCCAATGAGCAGTTCTTC. Based on the CDR3 plus reference TRBV28 and TRBJ2-1, the full variable domain is DVKVTQSSRYLVKRTGEKVFLECVQDMDHENMFWYRQDPGLGLRLIYFSYDVKMKEKGDIPEGYSVSREKKERFSLILESASTNQTSMYLCASSLETGPNEQFFGPGTRLTVL.

The chain recombines TRBV19 with TRBJ1-1; D gene unclear. V dropped 8 bases and J dropped 0 bases, with 16 bases sitting between them. CDR3 size: 15 residues. Germline assignment: CDR1 LNHDA and CDR2 SQIVND (reference sequence). The CDR3 reads CASGPELGMNTEAFF. The DNA for the CDR3 is TGTGCCAGTGGACCGGAGCTGGGGATGAACACTGAAGCTTTCTTT.

To note about this clone: An end of the junction does not agree with germline; a read error may underlie this. This rearrangement joins TRBV6-6 to TRBJ1-6; D not certain. The CDR3 extends over 14 amino acids. Per the germline V gene, CDR1 is MNHNY and CDR2 is SVGAGI (reference sequence). This CDR3 reads CASSHGVLGSLLHF. In nucleotides, the CDR3 is TGTGCCAGCAGTCACGGGGTGCTCGGTTCACTCCTCCACTTT.

Notes on this clone: At the DNA level, this CDR3 is encoded by other sequences in the same sample as well. The chain recombines TRBV27 with TRBJ2-7; perhaps TRBD1 as D (5 bases). V was cut by 0 bases and J by 1 base, with 7 bases left in between. CDR3 length: 14 amino acids. CDR1 MNHEY and CDR2 SMNVEV come from the germline V gene (reference sequence). The CDR3 sequence: CASSLSAGSYEQYF. In DNA form, the CDR3 reads TGTGCCAGCAGTTTATCGGCAGGGTCCTACGAGCAGTACTTC.